One sample yielded the 15 T cell receptor beta chains listed below, sequenced in a study of blood T cell repertoires in COVID-19. Repertoires were generated with immunoSEQ multiplex PCR, while TCRdb's copy carries only in-frame clones and drops some. The sample has 43,000 or so clones, about four fifths seen once. What was sequenced was peripheral blood. These receptors were obtained from a woman aged 55-75 years with acute or convalescent COVID-19.

This chain uses TRBV5-4 with TRBJ1-4; D uncertain. V was shortened by 0 bases and J by 5 bases, with 11 bases between the two germline ends. This CDR3 is 15 amino acids long. The germline V gene encodes CDR1 SGHNT and CDR2 YYREEE (reference sequence). CDR3 in DNA: TGTGCCAGCAGCTTGGCGGGAGACGGGAATGAAAAACTGTTTTTT. Its protein product is CASSLAGDGNEKLFF. The complete variable domain, with remaining parts taken from reference TRBV5-4 and TRBJ1-4, reads ETGVTQSPTHLIKTRGQQVTLRCSSQSGHNTVSWYQQALGQGPQFIFQYYREEENGRGNFPPRFSGLQFPNYSSELNVNALELDDSALYLCASSLAGDGNEKLFFGSGTQLSVL.

The chain links TRBV19 to TRBJ1-2; 12 bases are a match to TRBD1. Germline CDR1 reads LNHDA; CDR2 reads SQIVND (reference sequence). J was trimmed by 4 bases and V by 10 bases; bases with no gene match: 16. This CDR3 has 17 amino acids. CDR3: CAISSGTGGTSIYGYTF. In DNA, the CDR3 is TGTGCCATTTCATCCGGGACAGGGGGCACTAGCATCTATGGCTACACCTTC. Based on the CDR3 plus reference TRBV19 and TRBJ1-2, the full variable domain is DGGITQSPKYLFRKEGQNVTLSCEQNLNHDAMYWYRQDPGQGLRLIYYSQIVNDFQKGDIAEGYSVSREKKESFPLTVTSAQKNPTAFYLCAISSGTGGTSIYGYTFGSGTRLTVV.

This rearrangement joins TRBV20-1 to TRBJ1-1; tentative D call: TRBD1 (6 bases). The germline CDR1 and CDR2 sequences are DFQATT and SNEGSKA (reference sequence). The CDR3 has 10 residues. V lost 4 bases to trimming and J lost 11 bases, with 11 bases between them. The DNA for the CDR3 is TGCAGTGCTACACAGGGTAGCGCTTTCTTT. Translated: CSATQGSAFF.

The rearrangement joins TRBV15 to TRBJ2-7; TRBD1 matches 8 bases. Germline lookup yields CDR1 LNHNV and CDR2 YYDKDF (reference sequence). CDR3 size: 17 residues. V was pared by 0 bases and J by 4 bases, with 11 bases of the junction left unmatched. DNA for the CDR3: TGTGCCACCAGCAGAGATTTGATACCAGGGGGCGCATACGAGCAGTACTTC. It specifies CATSRDLIPGGAYEQYF.

The chain couples TRBV9 to TRBJ1-4; D is ambiguous. CDR3 length: 15 amino acids. Trimming removed 5 bases at V and 6 bases at J, with 17 bases between. Looked up from germline, CDR1 is SGDLS and CDR2 is YYNGEE. CDR3 in amino acids: CASSASVGSDEKLFF. CDR3 nucleotides: TGTGCCAGCAGTGCCTCAGTGGGGAGCGATGAAAAACTGTTTTTT.

A remark on this clone: A single base separates this from a much larger clone, so it may be a read error. This rearrangement joins TRBV4-3 to TRBJ1-1; no clear D gene. Per germline, CDR1 LGHNA and CDR2 YSLEER. The V end lost 1 base, the J end lost 5 bases, and 11 bases lay between the germline ends. This CDR3 has 14 residues. The CDR3, as DNA: TGCGCCAGCAGCCAAGGGCAGGCCGATACTGAAGCTTTCTTT. Protein: CASSQGQADTEAFF.

The chain employs TRBV2 and TRBJ1-1, with 7 bases identical to TRBD1. Trimming took 2 bases from V and 10 from J; bases not matched to a gene: 1. The germline CDR1 and CDR2 sequences are SNHLY and FYNNEI. This CDR3 spans 11 amino acids. Here the CDR3 DNA reads TGTGCCAGCAGTGAAAGGGGGCCAGCTTTCTTT. Translating it yields CASSERGPAFF.

V and J are TRBV12-3 or TRBV12-4 and TRBJ2-6; D is undetermined. V was pared by 6 bases and J by 1 base, with 4 bases between. The CDR3 loop spans 13 amino acids. CDR3 sequence (DNA): TGTGCCAGCAGCCTTTCTGGGGCCAACGTCCTGACTTTC. Amino acid sequence: CASSLSGANVLTF.

V gene TRBV28 combines with J gene TRBJ1-6, with unresolved D. The CDR3 runs 13 residues. Between the trimmed V and J ends, which lost 6 bases and 7 bases, there was a span of 10 bases. Germline V gene data show CDR1 as MDHEN and CDR2 as SYDVKM. The CDR3 reads CASRMTGNSPLHF. DNA of the CDR3: TGTGCCAGCAGGATGACGGGGAATTCACCCCTCCACTTT.

This clone was seen a single time. The genes are TRBV24-1 and TRBJ2-7; unclear D gene. CDR1 is KGHDR, CDR2 SFDVKD, per germline. With 8 bases removed from V and 4 bases from J, the gap between germline ends came to 29 bases. CDR3 length equals 18 residues. The CDR3 bases are TGTGCCACCATTCTGGTCCCCTCCGAGGCAGCGAGATATTACGAGCAGTACTTC. Residues: CATILVPSEAARYYEQYF.

The table lists this clone with a count of one. The gene calls are TRBV15 and TRBJ2-7; 8 nucleotides line up with TRBD2. In germline, CDR1 is LNHNV, CDR2 YYDKDF (reference sequence). This CDR3 spans 13 amino acids. V was clipped by 5 bases and J by 3 bases; unmatched bases: 3. CDR3 DNA sequence: TGTGCCACCAGCCAGGGACTAGGCTACGAGCAGTACTTC. Its protein product is CATSQGLGYEQYF.

The chain is built from TRBV11-2 and TRBJ1-4; the D is unclear. The CDR3 runs 15 residues. Germline CDR1 SGHAT, CDR2 FQNNGV. The ends were cut back, 1 base at V and 4 bases at J, with 10 bases in the middle. DNA for the CDR3: TGTGCCAGCAGCTTAGGAGCAAGATATAATGAAAAACTGTTTTTT. Translation gives CASSLGARYNEKLFF.

The V and J genes are TRBV3-1 (or the pseudogene TRBV3-2) and TRBJ2-3; weak D call: TRBD2 (5 bases). With 4 bases removed from V and 6 bases from J, the gap between germline ends came to 14 bases. This CDR3 has 14 amino acids. Germline loops: CDR1 LGHDT, CDR2 YNNKEL (reference sequence). DNA of the CDR3: TGTGCCAGCAGCCCACCAAAGGCGGGCGATACGCAGTATTTT. Protein product: CASSPPKAGDTQYF.

This chain uses TRBV5-1 with TRBJ2-7; 7 bases are a match to TRBD1. Germline CDR1 reads SGHRS; CDR2 reads YFSETQ. The CDR3 sequence is 16 residues long. J lost 2 bases, V lost 0 bases, and 8 bases had no gene match. The CDR3 reads CASSLDMGQHAYEQYF. DNA for the CDR3: TGCGCCAGCAGCTTGGATATGGGACAGCACGCCTACGAGCAGTACTTC.

This clone came up a few times. CDR3 in amino acids: CASSQVLASYEQYF. CDR3 sequence (DNA): TGCGCCAGCAGCCAAGTCTTGGCCTCCTACGAGCAGTACTTC. The J gene is TRBJ2-7, the V gene TRBV4-3; D ambiguous. Germline CDR1 reads LGHNA; CDR2 reads YSLEER. V gave up 1 base and J gave up 0 bases, with 7 bases separating them. The CDR3 is made up of 14 amino acids.